Included here is one T cell receptor (beta chain) sequence, with context. The CDR3 sequence is 16 residues long. Trimming took off 5 bases at V and 0 bases at J, with 15 bases between the two ends. Germline values: CDR1 SGHRS, CDR2 YFSETQ. The sample comes from a study of beta chain features in type 1 diabetes. Every bit of the isolated RNA underwent reverse transcription, so sequencing read expressed TCRB transcripts. Assay: immunoSEQ multiplex PCR; the TCRdb copy retains only in-frame clones and omits some. The profile shows roughly 380,000 clones, around a fifth of them singletons. The TCR was taken from a woman younger than 30 in good health. The chain joins TRBV5-1 to TRBJ2-1; tentative D call: TRBD2 (6 bases). Sequenced sample: naive CD4+ T cells from blood. CDR3 loop: CASRGGQGASYNEQFF. The CDR3 nucleotides are TGCGCCAGCAGGGGGGGTCAAGGTGCCTCCTACAATGAGCAGTTCTTC.